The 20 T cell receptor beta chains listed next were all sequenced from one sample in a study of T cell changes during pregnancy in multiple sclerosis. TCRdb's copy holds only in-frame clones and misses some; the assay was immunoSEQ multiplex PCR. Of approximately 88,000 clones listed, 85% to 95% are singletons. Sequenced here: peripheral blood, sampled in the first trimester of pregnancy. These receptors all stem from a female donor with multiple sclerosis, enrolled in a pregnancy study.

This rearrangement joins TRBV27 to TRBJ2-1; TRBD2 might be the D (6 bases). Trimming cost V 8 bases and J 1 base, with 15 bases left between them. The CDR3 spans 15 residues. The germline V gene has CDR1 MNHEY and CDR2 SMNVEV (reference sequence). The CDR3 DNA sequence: TGTGCCAGCTCCCGGGGGTTCGCTTCCTACAATGAGCAGTTCTTC. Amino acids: CASSRGFASYNEQFF.

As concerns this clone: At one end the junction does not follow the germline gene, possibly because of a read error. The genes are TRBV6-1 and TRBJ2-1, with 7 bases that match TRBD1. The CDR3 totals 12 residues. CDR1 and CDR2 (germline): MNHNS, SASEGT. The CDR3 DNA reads TGTGCCAGCAGGGAAGGGGGCAAGGAGCAGTTCTTC. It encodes CASREGGKEQFF.

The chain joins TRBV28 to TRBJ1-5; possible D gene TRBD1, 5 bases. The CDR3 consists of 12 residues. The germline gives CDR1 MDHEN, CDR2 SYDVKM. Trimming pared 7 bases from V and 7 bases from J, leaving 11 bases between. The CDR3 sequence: CASTGVLQPQHF. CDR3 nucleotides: TGTGCCAGCACGGGGGTTCTCCAGCCCCAGCATTTT.

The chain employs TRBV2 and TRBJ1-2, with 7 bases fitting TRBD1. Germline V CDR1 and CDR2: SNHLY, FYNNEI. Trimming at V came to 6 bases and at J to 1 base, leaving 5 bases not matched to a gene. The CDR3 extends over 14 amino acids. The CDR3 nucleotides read TGTGCCAGCAGCACAGGGGTTGGTAACTATGGCTACACCTTC. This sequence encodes CASSTGVGNYGYTF.

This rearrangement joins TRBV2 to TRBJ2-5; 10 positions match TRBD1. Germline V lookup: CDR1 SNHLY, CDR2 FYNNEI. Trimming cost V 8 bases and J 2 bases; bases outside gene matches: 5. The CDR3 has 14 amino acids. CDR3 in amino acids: CASSRDRGQETQYF. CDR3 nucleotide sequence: TGTGCCAGCTCCAGGGACAGGGGACAAGAGACCCAGTACTTC.

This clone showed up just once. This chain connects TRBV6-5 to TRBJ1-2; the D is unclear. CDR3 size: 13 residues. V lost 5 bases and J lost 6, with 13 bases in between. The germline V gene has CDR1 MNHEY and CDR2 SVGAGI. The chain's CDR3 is CASSPNNIHGYTF. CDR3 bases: TGTGCCAGCAGTCCCAACAATATACATGGCTACACCTTC.

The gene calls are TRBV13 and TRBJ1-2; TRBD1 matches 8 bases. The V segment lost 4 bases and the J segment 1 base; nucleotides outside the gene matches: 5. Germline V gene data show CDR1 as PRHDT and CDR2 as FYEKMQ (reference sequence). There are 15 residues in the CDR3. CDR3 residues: CASSSRGLSNYGYTF. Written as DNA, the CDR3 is TGTGCCAGCAGCTCCAGGGGGCTGAGTAACTATGGCTACACCTTC.

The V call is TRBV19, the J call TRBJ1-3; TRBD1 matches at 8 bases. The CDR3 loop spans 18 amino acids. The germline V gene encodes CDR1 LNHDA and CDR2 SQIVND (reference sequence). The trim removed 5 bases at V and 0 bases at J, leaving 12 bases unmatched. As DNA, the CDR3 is TGTGCCAGTAGTCCAGGCCGGACAGGGCACGGCTCTGGAAACACCATATATTTT. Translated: CASSPGRTGHGSGNTIYF.

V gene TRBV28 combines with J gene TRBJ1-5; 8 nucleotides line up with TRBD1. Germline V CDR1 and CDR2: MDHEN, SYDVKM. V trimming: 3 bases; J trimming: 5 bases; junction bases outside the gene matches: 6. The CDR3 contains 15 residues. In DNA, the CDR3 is TGTGCCAGCAGTTTGGACAGGGTAGGGCATCAGCCCCAGCATTTT. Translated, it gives CASSLDRVGHQPQHF.

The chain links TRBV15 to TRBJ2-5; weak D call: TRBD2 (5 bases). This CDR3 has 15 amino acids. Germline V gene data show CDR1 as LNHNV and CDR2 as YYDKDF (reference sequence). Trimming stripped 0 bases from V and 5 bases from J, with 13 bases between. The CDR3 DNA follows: TGTGCCACCAGCAGAGATCACCTAGCACTCGAGACCCAGTACTTC. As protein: CATSRDHLALETQYF.

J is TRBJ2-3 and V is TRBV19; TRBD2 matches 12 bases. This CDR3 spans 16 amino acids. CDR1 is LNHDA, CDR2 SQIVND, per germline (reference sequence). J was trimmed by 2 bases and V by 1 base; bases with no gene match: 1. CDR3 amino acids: CASSIGTSGATDTQYF. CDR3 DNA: TGTGCCAGTAGTATAGGGACTAGCGGGGCCACAGATACGCAGTATTTT. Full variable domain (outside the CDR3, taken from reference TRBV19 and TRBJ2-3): DGGITQSPKYLFRKEGQNVTLSCEQNLNHDAMYWYRQDPGQGLRLIYYSQIVNDFQKGDIAEGYSVSREKKESFPLTVTSAQKNPTAFYLCASSIGTSGATDTQYFGPGTRLTVL.

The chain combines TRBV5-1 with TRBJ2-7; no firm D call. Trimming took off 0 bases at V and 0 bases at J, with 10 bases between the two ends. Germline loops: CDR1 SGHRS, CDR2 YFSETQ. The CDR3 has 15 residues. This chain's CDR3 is CASSLGILSSYEQYF. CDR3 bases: TGCGCCAGCAGCTTGGGAATCCTCAGCTCCTACGAGCAGTACTTC.

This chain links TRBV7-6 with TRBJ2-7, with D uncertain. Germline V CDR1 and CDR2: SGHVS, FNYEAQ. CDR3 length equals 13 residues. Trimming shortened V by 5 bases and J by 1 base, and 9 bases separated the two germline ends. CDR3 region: CASSQRISYEQYF. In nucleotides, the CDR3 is TGTGCCAGCAGCCAGCGAATATCCTACGAGCAGTACTTC.

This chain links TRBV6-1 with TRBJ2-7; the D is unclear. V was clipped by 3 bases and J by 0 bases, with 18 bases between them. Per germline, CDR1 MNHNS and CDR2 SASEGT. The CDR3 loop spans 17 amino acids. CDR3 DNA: TGTGCCAGCAGTGAGCCGAGTCAGAACAGAATCTCCTACGAGCAGTACTTC. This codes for CASSEPSQNRISYEQYF.

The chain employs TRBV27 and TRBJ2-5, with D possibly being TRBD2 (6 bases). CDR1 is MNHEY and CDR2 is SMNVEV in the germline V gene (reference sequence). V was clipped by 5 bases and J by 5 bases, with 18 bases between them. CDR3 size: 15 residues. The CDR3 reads CASSRLPGVGETQYF. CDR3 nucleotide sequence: TGTGCCAGCAGTCGCCTCCCGGGGGTAGGGGAGACCCAGTACTTC.

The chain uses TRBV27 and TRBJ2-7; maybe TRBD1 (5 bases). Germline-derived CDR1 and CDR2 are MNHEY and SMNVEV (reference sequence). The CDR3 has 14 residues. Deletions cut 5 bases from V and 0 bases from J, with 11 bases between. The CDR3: CASSHRQFSYEQYF. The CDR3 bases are TGTGCCAGCAGTCACAGACAGTTCTCCTACGAGCAGTACTTC.

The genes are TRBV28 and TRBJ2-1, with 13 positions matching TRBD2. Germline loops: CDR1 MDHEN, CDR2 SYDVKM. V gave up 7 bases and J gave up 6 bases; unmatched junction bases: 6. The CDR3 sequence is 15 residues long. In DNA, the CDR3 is TGTGCCAGCATCGCCGGGACTAGCGGGGTCAATGAGCAGTTCTTC. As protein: CASIAGTSGVNEQFF.

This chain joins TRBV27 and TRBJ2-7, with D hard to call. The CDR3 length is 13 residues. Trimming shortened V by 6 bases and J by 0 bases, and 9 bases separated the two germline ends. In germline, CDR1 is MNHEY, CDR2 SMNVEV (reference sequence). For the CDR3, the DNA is TGTGCCAGCAGCCGAGGCCTCTCCTACGAGCAGTACTTC. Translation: CASSRGLSYEQYF.

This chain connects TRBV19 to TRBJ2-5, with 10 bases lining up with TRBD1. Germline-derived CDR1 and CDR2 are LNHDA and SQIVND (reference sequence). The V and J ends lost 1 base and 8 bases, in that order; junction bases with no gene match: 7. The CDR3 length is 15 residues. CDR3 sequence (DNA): TGTGCCAGTAGTATAGTGGCAGGGACAGGGGAAACCCAGTACTTC. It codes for CASSIVAGTGETQYF.

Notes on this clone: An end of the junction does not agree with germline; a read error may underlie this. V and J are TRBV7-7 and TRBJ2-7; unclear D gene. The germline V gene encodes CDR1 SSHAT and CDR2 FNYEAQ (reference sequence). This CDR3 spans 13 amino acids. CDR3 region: CASSLGQDYEQYF. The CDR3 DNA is TGTGCTAGCAGCTTAGGGCAGGACTACGAGCAGTACTTC. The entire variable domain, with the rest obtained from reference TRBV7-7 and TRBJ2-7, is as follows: GAGVSQSPRYKVTKRGQDVTLRCDPISSHATLYWYQQALGQGPEFLTYFNYEAQPDKSGLPSDRFSAERPEGSISTLTIQRTEQRDSAMYRCASSLGQDYEQYFGPGTRLTVT.